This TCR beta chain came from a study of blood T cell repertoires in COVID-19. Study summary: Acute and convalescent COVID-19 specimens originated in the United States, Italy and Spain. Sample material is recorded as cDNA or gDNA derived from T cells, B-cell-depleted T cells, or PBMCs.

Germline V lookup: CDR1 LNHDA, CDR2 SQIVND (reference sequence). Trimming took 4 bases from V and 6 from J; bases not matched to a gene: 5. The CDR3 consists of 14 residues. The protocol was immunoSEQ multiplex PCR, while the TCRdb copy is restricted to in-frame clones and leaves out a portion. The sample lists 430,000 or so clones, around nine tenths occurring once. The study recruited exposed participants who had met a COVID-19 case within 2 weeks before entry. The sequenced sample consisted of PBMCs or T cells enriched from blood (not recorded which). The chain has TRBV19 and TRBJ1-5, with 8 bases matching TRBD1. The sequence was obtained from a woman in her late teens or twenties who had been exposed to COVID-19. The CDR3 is CASSTTGGGQPQHF. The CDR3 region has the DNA TGTGCCAGTAGTACTACAGGGGGGGGTCAGCCCCAGCATTTT.